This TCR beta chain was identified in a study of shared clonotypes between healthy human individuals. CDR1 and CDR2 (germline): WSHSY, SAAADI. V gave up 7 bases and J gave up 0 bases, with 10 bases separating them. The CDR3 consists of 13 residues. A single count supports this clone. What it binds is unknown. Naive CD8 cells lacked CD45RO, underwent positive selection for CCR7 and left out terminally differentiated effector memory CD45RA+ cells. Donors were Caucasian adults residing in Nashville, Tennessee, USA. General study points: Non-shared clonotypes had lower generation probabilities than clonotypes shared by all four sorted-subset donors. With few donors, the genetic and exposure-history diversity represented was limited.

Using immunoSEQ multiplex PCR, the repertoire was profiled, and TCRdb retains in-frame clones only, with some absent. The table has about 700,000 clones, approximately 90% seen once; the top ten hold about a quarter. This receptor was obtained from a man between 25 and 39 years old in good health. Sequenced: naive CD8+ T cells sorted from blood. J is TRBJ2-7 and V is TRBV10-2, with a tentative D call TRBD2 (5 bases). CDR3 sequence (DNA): TGCGCCAGCAAAGCGGTAAGCTCCTACGAGCAGTACTTC. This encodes CASKAVSSYEQYF.